Below are 18 T cell receptor beta chains sequenced from a single sample in a study of type 1 and type 2 diabetes patients. The PCR template was genomic DNA. Amplification of the beta chain CDR3 used 30 forward and 13 reverse multiplex primers. MiXCR, applied by TCRdb to the multiplex PCR reads, yields one record per CDR3 protein. This table has 280,000 or so distinct CDR3 sequences, roughly 50% appearing once. Material for sequencing was peripheral blood mononuclear cells (PBMCs). These receptor sequences come from a young man with type 2 diabetes.

The genes are TRBV5-1 and TRBJ2-7; 9 bases agree with TRBD2. This CDR3 is built from 13 residues. V lost 8 bases and J lost 5; bases outside the gene matches: 8. Germline CDR1 SGHRS, CDR2 YFSETQ. This chain's CDR3 is CARLPGLAHEQYF. The CDR3 DNA is TGCGCCAGGCTACCGGGACTAGCCCACGAGCAGTACTTC.

V is TRBV7-2 and J is TRBJ2-5; TRBD1 agrees at 9 bases. The CDR3 sequence is 20 residues long. After removal of 5 bases from V and 0 bases from J, the junction contained 19 bases not matched to a gene. CDR1 is SGHTA and CDR2 is FQGNSA in the germline V gene. CDR3 DNA: TGTGCCAGCAGCCACATGCCGGGACAGGGTATAAATCCCTACCAAGAGACCCAGTACTTC. Amino acid sequence: CASSHMPGQGINPYQETQYF. The complete variable domain, with remaining parts taken from reference TRBV7-2 and TRBJ2-5, reads GAGVSQSPSNKVTEKGKDVELRCDPISGHTALYWYRQSLGQGLEFLIYFQGNSAPDKSGLPSDRFSAERTGGSVSTLTIQRTQQEDSAVYLCASSHMPGQGINPYQETQYFGPGTRLLVL.

A remark on this clonotype: Because it lacks the conserved phenylalanine or tryptophan at the end, this CDR3 is likely a read error. The V gene is TRBV9, the J gene TRBJ2-7, with D unresolved. V lost 0 bases, J lost 0 bases, and 7 bases lay in between. The CDR3 is made up of 14 amino acids. The germline V gene has CDR1 SGDLS and CDR2 YYNGEE. The CDR3 bases are TGTGCCAGCAGCGTAGCGGGTTACTCCTACGAGCAGTACCTC. Amino acid sequence: CASSVAGYSYEQYL.

The chain joins TRBV5-1 to TRBJ1-2, with D perhaps matching TRBD1 (5 bases). Germline V lookup: CDR1 SGHRS, CDR2 YFSETQ. The CDR3 has 14 amino acids. V lost 1 base and J lost 7, with 14 bases in between. The CDR3: CASSLTDSPPGYTF. DNA for the CDR3: TGCGCCAGCAGCTTGACTGACAGCCCCCCTGGCTACACCTTC. Full variable domain (remainder filled in from reference TRBV5-1 and TRBJ1-2): KAGVTQTPRYLIKTRGQQVTLSCSPISGHRSVSWYQQTPGQGLQFLFEYFSETQRNKGNFPGRFSGRQFSNSRSEMNVSTLELGDSALYLCASSLTDSPPGYTFGSGTRLTVV.

This clonotype was recorded many times. J is TRBJ1-1 and V is TRBV15; D is unclear. The CDR3 is made up of 13 amino acids. CDR1 is LNHNV, CDR2 YYDKDF, per germline (reference sequence). V was shortened by 1 base and J by 10 bases, with 13 bases between the two germline ends. CDR3 residues: CATSRVPSTLAFF. In nucleotides, the CDR3 is TGTGCCACCAGCAGAGTACCGTCAACGTTAGCTTTCTTT.

This clonotype was picked up a small number of times. The chain is built from TRBV10-3 and TRBJ1-2, with unresolved D. The V end was cut by 1 base, the J end by 4 bases, with 7 bases between. The length of the CDR3 is 13 residues. CDR1 and CDR2 (germline): ENHRY, SYGVKD. The CDR3 loop reads CAISEFQSYGYTF. DNA for the CDR3: TGTGCCATCAGTGAGTTCCAGAGCTATGGCTACACCTTC.

In its sample, this clonotype was seen once. The chain uses TRBV5-1 and TRBJ2-3; perhaps D is TRBD1 or TRBD2 (6 bases each). Germline CDR1 and CDR2: SGHRS and YFSETQ. V shed 4 bases and J shed 6 bases, with 15 bases lying between them. This CDR3 is built from 14 residues. Written as DNA, the CDR3 is TGCGCCAGCAGCCCCGGACGAGGGGGGGATACGCAGTATTTT. Translated, it gives CASSPGRGGDTQYF.

This clonotype was detected many times. The rearrangement joins TRBV2 to TRBJ1-4; D is unresolved. This CDR3 has 11 residues. The V and J ends lost 8 bases and 5 bases respectively, with 6 bases between them. Germline values: CDR1 SNHLY, CDR2 FYNNEI. CDR3 amino acids: CASGRNEKLFF. As DNA, the CDR3 is TGTGCCAGCGGGAGAAATGAAAAACTGTTTTTT.

This clonotype came up a few times. The rearrangement links TRBV20-1 to TRBJ2-3; D unresolved. Germline V gives CDR1 DFQATT, CDR2 SNEGSKA (reference sequence). V lost 0 bases and J lost 6, with 13 bases in between. The CDR3 length is 14 residues. DNA for the CDR3: TGCAGTGCTAGAGATCTAGGAAAAGGGGATACGCAGTATTTT. Residues: CSARDLGKGDTQYF.

This clonotype was seen a handful of times. The rearrangement joins TRBV27 to TRBJ2-7; D ambiguous. In germline, CDR1 is MNHEY, CDR2 SMNVEV (reference sequence). The V and J ends lost 5 bases and 5 bases respectively, with 13 bases between them. The CDR3 consists of 13 residues. The CDR3 loop reads CASSTSRTDEQYF. CDR3 in DNA: TGTGCCAGCAGTACCTCCAGGACGGACGAGCAGTACTTC.

This clonotype was observed once. The gene calls are TRBV13 and TRBJ2-5; the D gene is possibly TRBD1 (6 bases). Germline assignment: CDR1 PRHDT and CDR2 FYEKMQ (reference sequence). V lost 3 bases and J lost 2, with 16 bases in between. The CDR3 runs to 16 residues. The CDR3 nucleotides are TGTGCCAGCAGCTTGGTTGTCCGGGACAAACAAGAGACCCAGTACTTC. Translating gives CASSLVVRDKQETQYF.

A few counts support this clonotype. V usage is TRBV20-1 and J usage is TRBJ2-6; 9 positions agree with TRBD1. CDR1 and CDR2 (germline): DFQATT, SNEGSKA (reference sequence). The length of the CDR3 is 17 residues. With V trimmed by 6 bases and J by 4 bases, 13 bases remained unmatched. CDR3 sequence (DNA): TGCAGTGCAAGCAGGGACAGGGAAGTACGGGGGGCCAACGTCCTGACTTTC. Translated, it gives CSASRDREVRGANVLTF.

The chain recombines TRBV7-8 with TRBJ2-7; D may be TRBD1 (5 bases). Deletions cut 9 bases from V and 2 bases from J, with 17 bases between. Germline V CDR1 and CDR2: SGHVS, FQNEAQ. This CDR3 is built from 14 residues. The CDR3 loop reads CASSLLDSAYEQYF. CDR3 nucleotide sequence: TGTGCCAGTAGTCTCCTTGACAGTGCCTACGAGCAGTACTTC.

The chain combines TRBV6-6 with TRBJ2-7; D not resolved. In germline, CDR1 is MNHNY, CDR2 SVGAGI (reference sequence). There are 15 residues in the CDR3. Trimming took 8 bases from V and 4 from J, leaving 21 bases between them. The DNA of the CDR3 is TGTGCCAGCGCCTCCGTATCGACGACCTCTTACGAGCAGTACTTC. It yields the protein CASASVSTTSYEQYF.

The CDR3 DNA follows: TGTGCCAGCAGTCGGACGGGCCCTTCTGCGGAGACCCAGTACTTC. Translated, it gives CASSRTGPSAETQYF. The rearrangement links TRBV7-8 to TRBJ2-5, with D unresolved. The germline gives CDR1 SGHVS, CDR2 FQNEAQ. The length of the CDR3 is 15 residues. V shed 6 bases and J shed 5 bases, with 19 bases lying between them.

J is TRBJ2-7 and V is TRBV19; TRBD2 might be the D (5 bases). This CDR3 is built from 13 residues. The V gene's germline CDR1 is LNHDA and CDR2 SQIVND (reference sequence). With 3 bases removed from V and 5 bases from J, the gap between germline ends came to 11 bases. Written as DNA, the CDR3 is TGTGCCAGTAGTATCGGTCTGAGGGACGAGCAGTACTTC. It translates to CASSIGLRDEQYF.

This clonotype was picked up a small number of times. V gene TRBV30 combines with J gene TRBJ1-2; possible D gene TRBD1, 5 bases. CDR3 size: 13 residues. Germline CDR1 GTSNPN, CDR2 SVGIG (reference sequence). V lost 4 bases and J lost 8, with 17 bases in between. CDR3 sequence reads: CAWTRDGQWGYTF. The CDR3, as DNA: TGTGCCTGGACTCGGGACGGCCAATGGGGCTACACCTTC.

CDR3 in amino acids: CASSSPRNSYEQYF. DNA for the CDR3: TGTGCCAGCAGCTCCCCCCGTAACTCCTACGAGCAGTACTTC. V is TRBV19 and J is TRBJ2-7; no definite D call. Trimming stripped 9 bases from V and 0 bases from J, with 15 bases between. Germline lookup yields CDR1 LNHDA and CDR2 SQIVND (reference sequence). The CDR3 contains 14 residues.